This record covers a single TCR beta chain. These data belong to a study of blood T cell repertoires in COVID-19. Produced via immunoSEQ multiplex PCR; TCRdb's table is partial and in-frame only. This sample carries 150,000 or so clones, 80% to 90% of them seen once, and the ten largest clones take 10% to 15%. Germline CDR1 is ENHRY and CDR2 is SYGVKD. The CDR3 contains 14 residues. V was clipped by 6 bases and J by 7 bases; unmatched bases: 8. V usage is TRBV10-3 and J usage is TRBJ2-1, with TRBD2 matching over 8 bases. Sequencing was performed on peripheral blood. This sequence was found in a man aged 18 to 30 with COVID-19, enrolled during active disease. CDR3 DNA: TGTGCCATCAGCCTCGGGGGGGTTGTGAATGAGCAGTTCTTC. Its translation is CAISLGGVVNEQFF.